This section outlines one T cell receptor (beta chain) sequence together with its context. No antigen is known for it. The V gene lost 4 bases and the J gene lost 4 bases, with 19 bases spanning the gap. The germline V gene encodes CDR1 MGHRA and CDR2 YSYEKL. This CDR3 region has 16 residues. TCRdb keeps only in-frame clones here, not all; method: immunoSEQ multiplex PCR. The sample lists more than 95,000 clones, 90% to 95% occurring once. This sample was included in a study of siplizumab effects on memory and regulatory T cells. Overall study findings and caveats: The mapping of alloreactive clones to unstimulated subsets covered only a minor fraction of them. Naive-or-memory phenotypes were unassignable for roughly 75-95% of proliferating CD4+ or CD8+ clones.

This receptor was taken from a human donor in good health. This chain links TRBV4-1 with TRBJ1-1; no definite D call. Sequencing was performed on non-Treg CD4+ T cells sorted from blood. The CDR3 spells CASSRELGSPSTEAFF. CDR3 nucleotides: TGCGCCAGCAGCCGAGAGCTAGGGAGTCCTAGCACTGAAGCTTTCTTT.